The 7 T cell receptor beta chains listed next were all sequenced from one sample in a study of CD8+ T cells in alopecia areata. Extraction and reverse transcription of RNA yielded cDNA as the sequencing template. The protocol was immunoSEQ multiplex PCR, while the TCRdb copy is restricted to in-frame clones and leaves out a portion. The repertoire consists of 190,000 or so clones, with 58% occurring once and the leading ten covering 5% to 6%. Indicated treatment: oral pan-JAK inhibitor, 5-10 mg twice daily. The sequencing here drew on CD4+ T cells sorted from blood, taken at week 24, from a patient treated with tofacitinib. Source of these receptors: a human donor with alopecia areata.

This sequence joins TRBV15 and TRBJ1-4; a weak D match, TRBD1 (5 bases). Germline CDR1 is LNHNV and CDR2 is YYDKDF (reference sequence). This CDR3 spans 14 amino acids. V lost 4 bases to trimming and J lost 15 bases, with 21 bases between them. The CDR3 coding sequence is TGTGCCACCAGCAAACTCGGCCAGGGAGCTAGTGTGTTTTTT. It translates to CATSKLGQGASVFF.

This clone was recorded a few times. The CDR3 spells CSVATGRVRQPQHF. CDR3 in DNA: TGCAGCGTTGCGACAGGGAGGGTAAGGCAGCCCCAGCATTTT. V is TRBV29-1 and J is TRBJ1-5, with 7 bases identical to TRBD1. The V segment lost 4 bases and the J segment 7 bases; nucleotides outside the gene matches: 10. The CDR3 spans 14 residues. The germline gives CDR1 SQVTM, CDR2 ANQGSEA. The variable domain in full, completed from reference TRBV29-1 and TRBJ1-5, reads SAVISQKPSRDICQRGTSLTIQCQVDSQVTMMFWYRQQPGQSLTLIATANQGSEATYESGFVIDKFPISRPNLTFSTLTVSNMSPEDSSIYLCSVATGRVRQPQHFGDGTRLSIL.

The rearrangement uses TRBV5-1 and TRBJ2-2; perhaps TRBD1 as D (6 bases). The V and J ends lost 3 bases and 3 bases respectively, with 9 bases between them. The germline gives CDR1 SGHRS, CDR2 YFSETQ. CDR3 length: 14 amino acids. CDR3 loop: CASSSGQYTGELFF. In nucleotides, the CDR3 is TGCGCCAGCAGCTCCGGACAGTACACCGGGGAGCTGTTTTTT.

The J gene is TRBJ2-2, the V gene TRBV9, with 7 bases aligning to TRBD2. CDR1 and CDR2 (germline): SGDLS, YYNGEE. This CDR3 has 15 residues. V was clipped by 4 bases and J by 0 bases; unmatched bases: 3. CDR3 sequence (DNA): TGTGCCAGCAGCCTCGGGACTACGAACACCGGGGAGCTGTTTTTT. The encoded protein is CASSLGTTNTGELFF.

V usage is TRBV27 and J usage is TRBJ1-5; the D gene is possibly TRBD1 (5 bases). The CDR3 has 14 residues. The germline V and J ends were trimmed by 8 bases and 3 bases, with 14 bases remaining between them. The V gene's germline CDR1 is MNHEY and CDR2 SMNVEV (reference sequence). The CDR3 spells CASRPPGNNQPQHF. Here the CDR3 DNA reads TGTGCCAGCCGCCCCCCAGGGAACAATCAGCCCCAGCATTTT.

The V and J genes are TRBV21-1 and TRBJ2-3; the D call of TRBD1 is as the table states it, not checked on the DNA. TRBV21-1 is a documented pseudogene. The length of the CDR3 is 14 residues. The CDR3 is CASSNYRGQDTQYF. For the CDR3, the DNA is TGTGCCAGCAGCAACTACAGGGGCCAGGATACGCAGTATTTT.

The chain couples TRBV9 to TRBJ2-1; 16 positions match TRBD2. CDR1 and CDR2 from the germline V gene are SGDLS and YYNGEE. The V and J ends lost 5 bases and 8 bases, in that order; junction bases with no gene match: 10. CDR3 length: 17 residues. This chain's CDR3 is CASRPGLAGGFLDEQFF. CDR3 coding DNA: TGTGCCAGCAGACCGGGACTAGCGGGGGGGTTTTTGGATGAGCAGTTCTTC.